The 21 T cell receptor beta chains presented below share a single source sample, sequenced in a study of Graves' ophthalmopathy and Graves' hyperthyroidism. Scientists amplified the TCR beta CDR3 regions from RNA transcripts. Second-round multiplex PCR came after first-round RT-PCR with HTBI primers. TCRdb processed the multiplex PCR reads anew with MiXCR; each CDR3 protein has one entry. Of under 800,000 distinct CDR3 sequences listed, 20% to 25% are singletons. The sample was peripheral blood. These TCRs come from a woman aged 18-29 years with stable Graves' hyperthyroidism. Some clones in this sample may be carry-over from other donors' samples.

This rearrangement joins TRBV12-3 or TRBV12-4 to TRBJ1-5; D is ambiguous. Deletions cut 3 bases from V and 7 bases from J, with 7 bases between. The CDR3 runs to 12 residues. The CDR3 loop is CASSFWLQPQHF. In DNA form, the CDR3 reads TGTGCCAGCAGTTTTTGGTTGCAGCCCCAGCATTTT.

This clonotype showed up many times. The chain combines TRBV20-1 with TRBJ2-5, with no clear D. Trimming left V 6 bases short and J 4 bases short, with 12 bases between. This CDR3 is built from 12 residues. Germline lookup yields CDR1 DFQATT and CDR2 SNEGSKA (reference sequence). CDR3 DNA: TGCAGTGCCAGGAAGACGTCAGAGACCCAGTACTTC. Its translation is CSARKTSETQYF.

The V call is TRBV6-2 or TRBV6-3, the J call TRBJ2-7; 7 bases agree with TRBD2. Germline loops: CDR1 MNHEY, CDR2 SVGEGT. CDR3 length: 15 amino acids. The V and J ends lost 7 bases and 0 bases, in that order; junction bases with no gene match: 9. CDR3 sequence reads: CASNPRDYNSYEQYF. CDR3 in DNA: TGTGCCAGCAACCCCCGGGACTACAACTCCTACGAGCAGTACTTC.

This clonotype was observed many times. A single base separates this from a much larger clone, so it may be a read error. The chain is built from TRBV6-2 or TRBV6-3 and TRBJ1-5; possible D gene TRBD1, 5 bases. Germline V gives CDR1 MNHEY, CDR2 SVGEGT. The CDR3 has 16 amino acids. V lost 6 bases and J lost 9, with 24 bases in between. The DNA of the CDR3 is TGTGCCAGCAGGCCCGGGACTAGGGAGGGAAAACGGCCCCAGCATTTT. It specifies CASRPGTREGKRPQHF.

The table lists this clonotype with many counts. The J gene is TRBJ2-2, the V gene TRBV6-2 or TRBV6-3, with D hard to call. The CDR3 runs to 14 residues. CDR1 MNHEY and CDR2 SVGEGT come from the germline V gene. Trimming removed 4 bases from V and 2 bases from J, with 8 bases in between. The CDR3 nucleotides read TGTGCCAGCAGTTCCGACCAAAACACCGGGGAGCTGTTTTTT. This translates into CASSSDQNTGELFF.

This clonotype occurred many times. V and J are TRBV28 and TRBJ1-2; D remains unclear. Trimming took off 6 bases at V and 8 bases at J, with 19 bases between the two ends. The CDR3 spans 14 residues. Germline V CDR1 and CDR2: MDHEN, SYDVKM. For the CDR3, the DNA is TGTGCCAGCAGCCTTCATCCAGGAAAGGTCGGCTACACCTTC. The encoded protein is CASSLHPGKVGYTF.

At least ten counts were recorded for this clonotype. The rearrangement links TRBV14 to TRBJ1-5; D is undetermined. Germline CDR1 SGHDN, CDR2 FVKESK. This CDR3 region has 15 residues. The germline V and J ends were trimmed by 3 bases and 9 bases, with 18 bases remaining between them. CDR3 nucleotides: TGTGCCAGCAGCCACCCTCCTAGTGTGCCGCGGCCCCAGCATTTT. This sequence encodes CASSHPPSVPRPQHF.

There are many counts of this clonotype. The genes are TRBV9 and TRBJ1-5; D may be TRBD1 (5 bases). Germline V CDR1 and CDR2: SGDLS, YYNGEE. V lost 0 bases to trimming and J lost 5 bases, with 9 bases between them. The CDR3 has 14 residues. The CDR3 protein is CASSVGGGYQPQHF. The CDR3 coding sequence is TGTGCCAGCAGCGTAGGCGGGGGTTATCAGCCCCAGCATTTT.

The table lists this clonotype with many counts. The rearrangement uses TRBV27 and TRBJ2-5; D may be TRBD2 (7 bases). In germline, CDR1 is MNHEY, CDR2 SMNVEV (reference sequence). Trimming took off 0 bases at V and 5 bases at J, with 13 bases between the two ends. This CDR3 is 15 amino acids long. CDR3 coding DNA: TGTGCCAGCAGTTTATCGCGGGGGCAGCCGGAGACCCAGTACTTC. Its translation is CASSLSRGQPETQYF.

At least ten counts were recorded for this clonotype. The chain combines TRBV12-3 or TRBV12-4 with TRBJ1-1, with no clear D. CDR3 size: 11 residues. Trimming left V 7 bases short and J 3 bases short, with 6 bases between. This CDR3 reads CASTRYTEAFF. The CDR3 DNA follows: TGTGCCAGCACTCGATACACTGAAGCTTTCTTT.

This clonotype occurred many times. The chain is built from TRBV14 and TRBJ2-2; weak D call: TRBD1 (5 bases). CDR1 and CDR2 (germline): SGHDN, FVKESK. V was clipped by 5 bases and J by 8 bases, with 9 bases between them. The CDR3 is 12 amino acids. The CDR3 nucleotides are TGTGCCAGCAGCTCAGGGAATGGGGAGCTGTTTTTT. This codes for CASSSGNGELFF.

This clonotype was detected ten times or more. CDR3 protein: CASSVAVAGSEQYF. The CDR3 bases are TGTGCCAGCAGCGTAGCGGTAGCTGGGAGCGAGCAGTACTTC. The J gene is TRBJ2-7, the V gene TRBV9, with TRBD2 as a possible D gene (5 bases). Between the trimmed V and J ends, which lost 0 bases and 6 bases, there was a span of 13 bases. The CDR3 has 14 residues. The germline CDR1 and CDR2 sequences are SGDLS and YYNGEE.

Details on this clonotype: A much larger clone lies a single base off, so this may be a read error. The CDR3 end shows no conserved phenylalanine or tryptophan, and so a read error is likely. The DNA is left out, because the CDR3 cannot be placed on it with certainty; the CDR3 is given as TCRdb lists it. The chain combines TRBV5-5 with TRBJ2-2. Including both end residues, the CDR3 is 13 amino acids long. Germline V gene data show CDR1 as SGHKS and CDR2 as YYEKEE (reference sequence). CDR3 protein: CASSHTGQGELFL.

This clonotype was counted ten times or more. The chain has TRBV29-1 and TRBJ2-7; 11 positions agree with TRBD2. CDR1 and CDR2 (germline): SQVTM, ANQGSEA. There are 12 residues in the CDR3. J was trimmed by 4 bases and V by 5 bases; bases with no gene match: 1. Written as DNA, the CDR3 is TGCAGCGTTACTAGCGGGAGTTACGAGCAGTACTTC. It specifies CSVTSGSYEQYF.

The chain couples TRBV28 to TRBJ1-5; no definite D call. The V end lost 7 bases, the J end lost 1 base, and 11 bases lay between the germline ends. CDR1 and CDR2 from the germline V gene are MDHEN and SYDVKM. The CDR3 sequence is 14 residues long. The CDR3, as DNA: TGTGCCAGCACCCTCCGGCTGAGCAATCAGCCCCAGCATTTT. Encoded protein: CASTLRLSNQPQHF.

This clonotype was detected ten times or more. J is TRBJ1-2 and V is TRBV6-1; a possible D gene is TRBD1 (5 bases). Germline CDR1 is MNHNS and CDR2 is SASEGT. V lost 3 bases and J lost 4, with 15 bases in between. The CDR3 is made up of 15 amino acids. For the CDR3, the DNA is TGTGCCAGCAGTGAGCGGGAGGGAAGGGGCTATGGCTACACCTTC. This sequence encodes CASSEREGRGYGYTF.

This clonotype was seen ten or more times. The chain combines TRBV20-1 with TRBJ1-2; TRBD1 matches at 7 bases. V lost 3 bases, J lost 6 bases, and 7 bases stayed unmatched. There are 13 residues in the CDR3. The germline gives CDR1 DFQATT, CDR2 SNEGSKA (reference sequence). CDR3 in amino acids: CSARVRGRHGYTF. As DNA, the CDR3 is TGCAGTGCTAGGGTCAGGGGGAGGCATGGCTACACCTTC.

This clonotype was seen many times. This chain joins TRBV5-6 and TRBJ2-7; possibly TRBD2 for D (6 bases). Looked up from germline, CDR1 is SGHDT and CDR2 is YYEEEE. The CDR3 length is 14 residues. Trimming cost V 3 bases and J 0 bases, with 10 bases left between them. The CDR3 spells CASSWGVSSYEQYF. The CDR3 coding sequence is TGTGCCAGCAGCTGGGGGGTGAGCTCCTACGAGCAGTACTTC.

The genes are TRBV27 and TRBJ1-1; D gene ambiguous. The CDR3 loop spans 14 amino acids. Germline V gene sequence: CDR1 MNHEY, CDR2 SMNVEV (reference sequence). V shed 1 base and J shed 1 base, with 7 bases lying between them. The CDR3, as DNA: TGTGCCAGCAGTTTATTACCCAGGAACACTGAAGCTTTCTTT. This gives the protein CASSLLPRNTEAFF.

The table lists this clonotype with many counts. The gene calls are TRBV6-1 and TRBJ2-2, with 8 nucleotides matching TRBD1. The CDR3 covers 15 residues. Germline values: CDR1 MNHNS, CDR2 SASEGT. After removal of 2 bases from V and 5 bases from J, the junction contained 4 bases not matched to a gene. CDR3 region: CASSEWDRRTGELFF. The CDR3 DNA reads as TGTGCCAGCAGTGAATGGGACAGGAGGACCGGGGAGCTGTTTTTT.

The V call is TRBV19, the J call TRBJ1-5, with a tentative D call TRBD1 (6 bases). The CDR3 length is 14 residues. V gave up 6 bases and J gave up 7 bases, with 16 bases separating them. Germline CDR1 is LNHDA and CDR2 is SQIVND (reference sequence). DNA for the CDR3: TGTGCCAGTAGAGGGGGGACAACTCAGCAGCCCCAGCATTTT. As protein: CASRGGTTQQPQHF.